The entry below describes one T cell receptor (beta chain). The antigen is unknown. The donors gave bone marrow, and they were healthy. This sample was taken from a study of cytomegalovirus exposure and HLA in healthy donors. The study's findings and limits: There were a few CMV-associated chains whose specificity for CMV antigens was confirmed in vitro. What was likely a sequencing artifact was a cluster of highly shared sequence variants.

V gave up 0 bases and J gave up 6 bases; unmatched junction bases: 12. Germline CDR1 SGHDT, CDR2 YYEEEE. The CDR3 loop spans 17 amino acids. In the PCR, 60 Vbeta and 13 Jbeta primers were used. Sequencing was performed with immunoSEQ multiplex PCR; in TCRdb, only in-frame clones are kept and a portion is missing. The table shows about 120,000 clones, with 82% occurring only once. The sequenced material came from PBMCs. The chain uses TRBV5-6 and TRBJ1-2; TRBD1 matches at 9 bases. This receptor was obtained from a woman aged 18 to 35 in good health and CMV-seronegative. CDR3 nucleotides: TGTGCCAGCAGCTTGGGGCCCGGGACAGGGAATACGGATGGCTACACCTTC. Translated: CASSLGPGTGNTDGYTF.